Each of the 27 T cell receptor beta chains below was sequenced from the same sample in a study of blood T cell repertoires in COVID-19 (dated by TCRdb to between 2020 and 2021). Receptor libraries were prepared by the immunoSEQ multiplex PCR assay. The clones in this table, taken by TCRdb from immuneACCESS, are in-frame only. Not every clone is retained; where verified, under half of the shortfall comes from an unresolved V gene, and the cause of the rest is unknown. The sample yields over 300,000 clones; 90% were counted once. The ten largest make up 6.5% of the sample. Sequencing was done on a sample of peripheral blood. All receptors derive from a man aged 18-30 years with active or convalescent COVID-19.

The chain joins TRBV4-3 to TRBJ1-4, with D perhaps TRBD1 (5 bases). This CDR3 contains 14 residues. The ends were cut back, 6 bases at V and 7 bases at J, with 15 bases in the middle. From germline, CDR1 is LGHNA and CDR2 YSLEER. CDR3 sequence reads: CASSEQERSEKLFF. As DNA, the CDR3 is TGCGCCAGCAGTGAACAGGAAAGGTCTGAAAAACTGTTTTTT.

The genes are TRBV18 and TRBJ1-1; D is undetermined. Germline V gene data show CDR1 as KGHSH and CDR2 as LQKENI. V lost 0 bases and J 4 bases, leaving 12 bases between the germline ends. The CDR3 has 15 amino acids. This CDR3 is CASSPPIGYSTEAFF. The CDR3 DNA is TGTGCCAGCTCACCACCTATTGGTTATAGCACTGAAGCTTTCTTT.

This chain joins TRBV18 and TRBJ2-5, with a weak D call TRBD2 (6 bases). The CDR3 spans 15 residues. V was trimmed by 3 bases and J by 2 bases, leaving 13 bases between them. Germline V gene sequence: CDR1 KGHSH, CDR2 LQKENI. CDR3 bases: TGTGCCAGCTCACCCAATTGGGGGGTTCAAGAGACCCAGTACTTC. Protein product: CASSPNWGVQETQYF.

This clone was counted a single time. The chain uses TRBV20-1 and TRBJ1-5; TRBD1 might be the D (5 bases). Looked up from germline, CDR1 is DFQATT and CDR2 is SNEGSKA (reference sequence). CDR3 size: 13 residues. V lost 3 bases and J 5 bases, leaving 11 bases between the germline ends. CDR3 residues: CSASQGKDQPQHF. The CDR3 DNA reads as TGCAGTGCTAGTCAGGGAAAGGATCAGCCCCAGCATTTT.

V and J are TRBV6-6 and TRBJ2-3, with D possibly matching TRBD2 (5 bases). The CDR3 runs 16 residues. Between the trimmed V and J ends, which lost 6 bases and 0 bases, there was a span of 16 bases. The germline gives CDR1 MNHNY, CDR2 SVGAGI (reference sequence). Here the CDR3 reads CASSPSGVSSTDTQYF. In DNA form, the CDR3 reads TGTGCCAGCAGCCCTTCCGGGGTCTCAAGCACAGATACGCAGTATTTT.

V is TRBV7-9 and J is TRBJ1-6; D possibly corresponds to TRBD1 (5 bases). Germline lookup yields CDR1 SEHNR and CDR2 FQNEAQ (reference sequence). This CDR3 has 12 amino acids. V shed 6 bases and J shed 12 bases, with 12 bases lying between them. As DNA, the CDR3 is TGTGCCAGCAGAGATGGGGCCGAACCCCTCCACTTT. Residues: CASRDGAEPLHF.

The chain uses TRBV7-9 and TRBJ2-1, with 14 bases identical to TRBD2. V was clipped by 5 bases and J by 3 bases; unmatched bases: 6. The CDR3 contains 17 residues. Germline V CDR1 and CDR2: SEHNR, FQNEAQ (reference sequence). CDR3 coding DNA: TGTGCCAGCAGCCGACAAGGGACTAGCGGGAGCTACAATGAGCAGTTCTTC. This encodes CASSRQGTSGSYNEQFF.

V gene TRBV5-1 combines with J gene TRBJ1-1; D remains unclear. The CDR3 contains 13 residues. Per the germline V gene, CDR1 is SGHRS and CDR2 is YFSETQ. V shed 2 bases and J shed 3 bases, with 8 bases lying between them. The CDR3 DNA reads TGCGCCAGCAGCTTCGACGGAGACACTGAAGCTTTCTTT. Amino acids: CASSFDGDTEAFF.

The chain is built from TRBV5-1 and TRBJ1-2, with D possibly being TRBD1 (6 bases). Looked up from germline, CDR1 is SGHRS and CDR2 is YFSETQ. Trimming removed 2 bases at V and 4 bases at J, with 12 bases between. The CDR3 is 14 amino acids. In DNA form, the CDR3 reads TGCGCCAGCAGCTTTGGGGGCAGCTCCTATGGCTACACCTTC. Translated: CASSFGGSSYGYTF.

The chain uses TRBV3-1 (or the pseudogene TRBV3-2) and TRBJ2-7; no clear D. Germline CDR1 and CDR2: LGHDT and YNNKEL (reference sequence). V shed 3 bases and J shed 3 bases, with 9 bases lying between them. This CDR3 is 13 amino acids long. This CDR3 is CASSQRRIYEQYF. The CDR3 bases are TGTGCCAGCAGCCAGCGGCGGATCTACGAGCAGTACTTC.

This rearrangement joins TRBV2 to TRBJ2-5, with 7 bases fitting TRBD2. The CDR3 loop spans 14 amino acids. Trimming at V came to 6 bases and at J to 5 bases, leaving 9 bases not matched to a gene. Germline CDR1 reads SNHLY; CDR2 reads FYNNEI. The CDR3 DNA is TGTGCCAGCAGAGCACTGACTAGCTACGAGACCCAGTACTTC. Amino acids: CASRALTSYETQYF. Based on the CDR3 plus reference TRBV2 and TRBJ2-5, the full variable domain is EPEVTQTPSHQVTQMGQEVILRCVPISNHLYFYWYRQILGQKVEFLVSFYNNEISEKSEIFDDQFSVERPDGSNFTLKIRSTKLEDSAMYFCASRALTSYETQYFGPGTRLLVL.

Note on this clone: The same CDR3 can be traced to other DNA sequences in this sample. The chain uses TRBV24-1 and TRBJ1-2, with 12 bases that match TRBD1. Per germline, CDR1 KGHDR and CDR2 SFDVKD. The CDR3 covers 14 residues. The V segment lost 4 bases and the J segment 7 bases; nucleotides outside the gene matches: 3. The CDR3 DNA sequence: TGTGCCACCAGTGAGGGGACAGGGGGCTCTGGCTACACCTTC. Translating it yields CATSEGTGGSGYTF.

This rearrangement joins TRBV7-9 to TRBJ1-2; tentatively, D is TRBD1 (6 bases). Trimming pared 7 bases from V and 8 bases from J, leaving 17 bases between. The CDR3 runs 13 residues. CDR1 and CDR2 (germline): SEHNR, FQNEAQ (reference sequence). This CDR3 is CASNTPGGYGYTF. The CDR3 DNA reads as TGTGCCAGCAATACTCCGGGGGGCTACGGCTACACCTTC.

The V gene is TRBV6-2 or TRBV6-3, the J gene TRBJ1-1, with 7 positions matching TRBD1. Germline V CDR1 and CDR2: MNHEY, SVGEGT. V shed 0 bases, J shed 7 bases, and the junction held 8 bases outside the gene matches. This CDR3 has 15 residues. CDR3 nucleotides: TGTGCCAGCAGTTACTCGAGTGGACAGGTTATTGAAGCTTTCTTT. Its translation: CASSYSSGQVIEAFF.

In DNA, the CDR3 is TGTGCCAGCAGCGTTACTCCGGGACTAGGGGGGAATGAGCAGTTCTTC. Amino acid sequence: CASSVTPGLGGNEQFF. V and J are TRBV9 and TRBJ2-1; 8 nucleotides line up with TRBD2. The V segment lost 2 bases and the J segment 7 bases; nucleotides outside the gene matches: 11. The CDR3 is made up of 16 amino acids. In germline, CDR1 is SGDLS, CDR2 YYNGEE.

The chain is built from TRBV27 and TRBJ2-7, with 9 bases matching TRBD1. In germline, CDR1 is MNHEY, CDR2 SMNVEV (reference sequence). This CDR3 is 15 amino acids long. The V segment lost 6 bases and the J segment 2 bases; nucleotides outside the gene matches: 8. CDR3 amino acids: CASSHSGTGPYEQYF. CDR3 bases: TGTGCCAGCAGCCATTCCGGGACAGGGCCCTACGAGCAGTACTTC.

This clone was observed a few times. The rearrangement uses TRBV2 and TRBJ2-7, with D hard to call. V lost 4 bases and J lost 5, with 6 bases in between. Germline CDR1 SNHLY, CDR2 FYNNEI. The CDR3 runs to 11 residues. The CDR3 DNA reads TGTGCCAGCAGTGCGGGTAACGAGCAGTACTTC. Translated: CASSAGNEQYF. The full variable domain, with the rest looked up from reference TRBV2 and TRBJ2-7, is EPEVTQTPSHQVTQMGQEVILRCVPISNHLYFYWYRQILGQKVEFLVSFYNNEISEKSEIFDDQFSVERPDGSNFTLKIRSTKLEDSAMYFCASSAGNEQYFGPGTRLTVT.

The chain employs TRBV5-1 and TRBJ1-4; tentatively, D is TRBD1 (5 bases). The V gene's germline CDR1 is SGHRS and CDR2 YFSETQ. CDR3 size: 15 residues. The V end lost 0 bases, the J end lost 2 bases, and 8 bases lay between the germline ends. The CDR3 protein is CASSLEGSTNEKLFF. CDR3 nucleotide sequence: TGCGCCAGCAGCTTGGAGGGGTCGACTAATGAAAAACTGTTTTTT.

The rearrangement joins TRBV19 to TRBJ2-1; TRBD2 matches 11 bases. The CDR3 totals 15 residues. From germline, CDR1 is LNHDA and CDR2 SQIVND (reference sequence). V was pared by 5 bases and J by 5 bases, with 5 bases of the junction left unmatched. Written as DNA, the CDR3 is TGTGCCAGTAGTTTACTAGCGGGAGCCCACAATGAGCAGTTCTTC. Amino acid sequence: CASSLLAGAHNEQFF.

The V call is TRBV7-9, the J call TRBJ2-1, with D maybe TRBD2 (6 bases). From germline, CDR1 is SEHNR and CDR2 FQNEAQ (reference sequence). The CDR3 has 17 residues. V was clipped by 1 base and J by 4 bases, with 17 bases between them. The CDR3 sequence is CASSLGQAVGGYNEQFF. CDR3 DNA: TGTGCCAGCAGCTTAGGGCAGGCAGTGGGGGGATACAATGAGCAGTTCTTC.

V and J are TRBV19 and TRBJ2-2, with a weak D call TRBD1 (5 bases). Germline V gene lookup returns CDR1 LNHDA and CDR2 SQIVND (reference sequence). The CDR3 sequence is 13 residues long. V was trimmed by 2 bases and J by 6 bases, leaving 7 bases between them. CDR3 coding DNA: TGTGCCAGTAGTATACAGGGATCCGGGGAGCTGTTTTTT. It is translated as CASSIQGSGELFF.

The V call is TRBV25-1, the J call TRBJ2-3; maybe TRBD2 (5 bases). The V gene lost 0 bases and the J gene lost 2 bases, with 15 bases spanning the gap. Per the germline V gene, CDR1 is MGHDK and CDR2 is SYGVNS. This CDR3 comprises 17 residues. The CDR3 sequence: CASSEYKGRGNTDTQYF. CDR3 nucleotides: TGTGCCAGCAGTGAATATAAGGGCCGGGGAAACACAGATACGCAGTATTTT. Full variable domain (outside the CDR3, taken from reference TRBV25-1 and TRBJ2-3): EADIYQTPRYLVIGTGKKITLECSQTMGHDKMYWYQQDPGMELHLIHYSYGVNSTEKGDLSSESTVSRIRTEHFPLTLESARPSHTSQYLCASSEYKGRGNTDTQYFGPGTRLTVL.

The J gene is TRBJ2-1, the V gene TRBV11-2; D unclear. V was clipped by 1 base and J by 6 bases, with 10 bases between them. CDR1 SGHAT and CDR2 FQNNGV come from the germline V gene. The CDR3 is made up of 14 amino acids. The CDR3 reads CASSLVVSFNEQFF. In DNA form, the CDR3 reads TGTGCCAGCAGCTTAGTCGTCTCTTTCAATGAGCAGTTCTTC.

V is TRBV7-3 and J is TRBJ2-7; D may be TRBD2 (5 bases). CDR1 is SGHTA, CDR2 FQGTGA, per germline. V was cut by 5 bases and J by 1 base, with 12 bases left in between. This CDR3 contains 14 residues. CDR3 nucleotides: TGTGCCAGCAGCCTTACCGGCGGGTCCTACGAGCAGTACTTC. Translated: CASSLTGGSYEQYF. The full variable domain, completed using reference TRBV7-3 and TRBJ2-7, is GAGVSQTPSNKVTEKGKYVELRCDPISGHTALYWYRQSLGQGPEFLIYFQGTGAADDSGLPNDRFFAVRPEGSVSTLKIQRTERGDSAVYLCASSLTGGSYEQYFGPGTRLTVT.

V usage is TRBV4-3 and J usage is TRBJ2-3; 9 bases line up with TRBD1. Germline CDR1 reads LGHNA; CDR2 reads YSLEER. J gave up 4 bases and V 0 bases, and 8 bases lay outside the gene matches. The CDR3 is 17 amino acids. The DNA for the CDR3 is TGCGCCAGCAGCCAAGAGGGGGACAGGGAAGGGCCAGATACGCAGTATTTT. Encoded protein: CASSQEGDREGPDTQYF.

This clone occurred a few times. The chain recombines TRBV14 with TRBJ1-6, with a tentative D call TRBD1 (6 bases). V lost 4 bases to trimming and J lost 7 bases, with 14 bases between them. This CDR3 comprises 15 residues. CDR1 and CDR2 (germline): SGHDN, FVKESK. CDR3 in amino acids: CASSRLGRGNSPLHF. The CDR3 DNA reads TGTGCCAGCAGCCGGCTAGGGAGGGGGAATTCACCCCTCCACTTT.

The chain combines TRBV19 with TRBJ1-5, with D perhaps matching TRBD1 (6 bases). This CDR3 contains 13 residues. Trimming shortened V by 9 bases and J by 4 bases, and 13 bases separated the two germline ends. Germline values: CDR1 LNHDA, CDR2 SQIVND (reference sequence). The CDR3 here is CASEKQGNQPQHF. As DNA, the CDR3 is TGTGCCAGCGAGAAACAGGGAAATCAGCCCCAGCATTTT. Full variable domain (outside the CDR3, taken from reference TRBV19 and TRBJ1-5): DGGITQSPKYLFRKEGQNVTLSCEQNLNHDAMYWYRQDPGQGLRLIYYSQIVNDFQKGDIAEGYSVSREKKESFPLTVTSAQKNPTAFYLCASEKQGNQPQHFGDGTRLSIL.